The source of this TCR beta chain is a study of cytomegalovirus exposure and HLA in healthy donors. The V end was cut by 4 bases, the J end by 0 bases, with 17 bases between. The CDR3 has 16 residues. Germline-derived CDR1 and CDR2 are SGHRS and YFSETQ. Primers for the PCR totalled 60 Vbeta and 13 Jbeta. In the source study's methods: A follow-up analysis tallied about 80 million unique TCR beta chains, some 11 million shared. Sequencing used immunoSEQ multiplex PCR; TCRdb keeps in-frame clones, though not all of them. That table is the source of V, J and clone size, and D and trimming were worked out from the DNA. The repertoire holds hundreds of thousands of clones, with about 89% as singletons. Study-wide findings and caveats: Later analysis placed DRB1 highest and HLA-C lowest in TCR association rates, which differed by HLA locus. With later analysis, a missense DCLRE1C variant became linked to TCR beta V- and J-gene trimming.

In its sample, this clone was seen once. Its antigen remains unknown. The chain uses TRBV5-1 and TRBJ2-7; possibly TRBD1 for D (5 bases). The sequenced sample consisted of PBMCs. The sequence came from a woman between 18 and 29 years old in good health and CMV-seronegative. The CDR3 loop is CASSPGLGAVSYEQYF. The CDR3 DNA sequence: TGCGCCAGCAGCCCTGGTTTAGGGGCCGTCTCCTACGAGCAGTACTTC.